This TCR beta chain was recorded in a study of blood T cell repertoires in COVID-19. Overall study context: Whether acute or convalescent, the COVID-19 samples came from the United States, Italy and Spain. PBMCs, B-cell-depleted T cells, or T cells were the source of the cDNA or gDNA that made up the material.

Per the original data handling: Quantification of nucleated cells was approximated via reference gene primer amplification. Measured with immunoSEQ multiplex PCR; TCRdb has only the in-frame clones, and not every one. V, J and clone size are those of that table, while D and trimming were read from the DNA. The sample lists about 210,000 clones, more than 70% seen once, with approximately 2.9% in the top ten. This CDR3 spans 16 amino acids. Trimming cost V 0 bases and J 8 bases; bases outside gene matches: 8. Looked up from germline, CDR1 is SGHNT and CDR2 is YYREEE (reference sequence). This receptor was identified in a man aged 50 to 59 with active or convalescent COVID-19. Sequenced: peripheral blood. J is TRBJ2-1 and V is TRBV5-4, with TRBD1 identical over 10 bases. CDR3 sequence (DNA): TGTGCCAGCAGCTTGGAGGCGACAGGGGGCCCAGATGAGCAGTTCTTC. This translates into CASSLEATGGPDEQFF.